Presented here are 10 T cell receptor beta chains from one specimen sequenced in a study of T cell changes during pregnancy in multiple sclerosis. Sequencing used immunoSEQ multiplex PCR; TCRdb keeps in-frame clones, though not all of them. The table records about 35,000 clones, more than 70% of them present only once. Sequencing was performed on CD4+ T cells from peripheral blood mononuclear cells, taken after pregnancy. These receptors were collected from a female donor in good health, enrolled as a control in a pregnancy study.

The V call is TRBV5-6, the J call TRBJ2-7; 10 nucleotides line up with TRBD2. V was pared by 2 bases and J by 7 bases, with 6 bases of the junction left unmatched. This CDR3 has 14 residues. Germline CDR1 reads SGHDT; CDR2 reads YYEEEE. DNA of the CDR3: TGTGCCAGCAGCTTAGCGGGGGGGATAAAAGAGCAGTACTTC. Translation gives CASSLAGGIKEQYF.

This clone appeared a single time. The chain couples TRBV5-8 to TRBJ1-5, with TRBD1 identical over 9 bases. The germline V gene has CDR1 SGHTS and CDR2 YDEGEE. The J segment lost 7 bases and the V segment lost 9 bases, leaving 14 bases of the junction unmatched. This CDR3 is 15 amino acids long. The CDR3 spells CANPWDRERRQPQHF. The DNA for the CDR3 is TGTGCCAATCCGTGGGACAGGGAAAGGCGGCAGCCCCAGCATTTT.

V and J are TRBV30 and TRBJ2-5, with D perhaps TRBD2 (5 bases). CDR1 GTSNPN and CDR2 SVGIG come from the germline V gene (reference sequence). Trimming pared 2 bases from V and 1 base from J, leaving 8 bases between. This CDR3 is 13 amino acids long. The CDR3 DNA follows: TGTGCCTGGAGTCGACTACTCCAAGAGACCCAGTACTTC. It codes for CAWSRLLQETQYF.

This clone was recorded a few times. The chain combines TRBV5-1 with TRBJ2-7; 9 nucleotides agree with TRBD1. V was clipped by 4 bases and J by 7 bases; unmatched bases: 12. The CDR3 contains 15 residues. Germline V lookup: CDR1 SGHRS, CDR2 YFSETQ. The CDR3 protein is CASSQGGTGRTEQYF. As DNA, the CDR3 is TGCGCCAGCAGCCAGGGGGGGACAGGGAGGACAGAGCAGTACTTC. Complete variable domain (other parts from reference TRBV5-1 and TRBJ2-7): KAGVTQTPRYLIKTRGQQVTLSCSPISGHRSVSWYQQTPGQGLQFLFEYFSETQRNKGNFPGRFSGRQFSNSRSEMNVSTLELGDSALYLCASSQGGTGRTEQYFGPGTRLTVT.

The chain carries TRBV11-2 and TRBJ2-7; 9 bases are shared with TRBD2. There are 15 residues in the CDR3. V was pared by 5 bases and J by 6 bases, with 11 bases of the junction left unmatched. Germline V gene lookup returns CDR1 SGHAT and CDR2 FQNNGV. The CDR3 spells CASSPVWRGGPEQYF. CDR3 nucleotide sequence: TGTGCCAGCAGCCCCGTCTGGCGGGGGGGCCCCGAGCAGTACTTC.

The chain is built from TRBV11-3 and TRBJ2-2; unclear D gene. V was clipped by 0 bases and J by 6 bases, with 5 bases between them. CDR3 length: 13 residues. CDR1 is SGHNT and CDR2 is YENEEA in the germline V gene. CDR3 in DNA: TGTGCCAGCAGCTTAGATCAGGCCGGGGAGCTGTTTTTT. Translation: CASSLDQAGELFF.

The CDR3 protein is CASSIDHRGYTMVETQYF. The DNA for the CDR3 is TGTGCCAGTAGTATAGATCACAGGGGCTATACAATGGTCGAGACCCAGTACTTC. V and J are TRBV19 and TRBJ2-5; 7 bases fit TRBD1. J gave up 5 bases and V 0 bases, and 15 bases lay outside the gene matches. This CDR3 has 18 amino acids. Germline assignment: CDR1 LNHDA and CDR2 SQIVND (reference sequence).

The gene calls are TRBV4-1 and TRBJ2-3; 7 bases map to TRBD2. The CDR3 runs 16 residues. The trim removed 3 bases at V and 0 bases at J, leaving 6 bases unmatched. Germline CDR1 reads MGHRA; CDR2 reads YSYEKL. The CDR3 spells CASSHIAGYSTDTQYF. In DNA, the CDR3 is TGCGCCAGCAGCCACATAGCGGGTTATAGCACAGATACGCAGTATTTT.

This clone occurred once. The V and J genes are TRBV12-5 and TRBJ2-1, with D tentatively TRBD2 (6 bases). Germline values: CDR1 LGHNT, CDR2 FRNRAP. Trimming took off 3 bases at V and 4 bases at J, with 19 bases between the two ends. The CDR3 has 17 amino acids. CDR3: CASGFSVGRERYNEQFF. In DNA, the CDR3 is TGTGCTAGTGGTTTCTCCGTCGGGCGGGAACGGTACAATGAGCAGTTCTTC.

This clone was picked up one time. V usage is TRBV6-1 and J usage is TRBJ2-3; 10 nucleotides match TRBD2. Germline V gene data show CDR1 as MNHNS and CDR2 as SASEGT. J was trimmed by 5 bases and V by 2 bases; bases with no gene match: 7. CDR3 length equals 16 residues. CDR3 bases: TGTGCCAGCAGTGAACAAGCGGGAGGGCGTGTAGATACGCAGTATTTT. It is translated as CASSEQAGGRVDTQYF.